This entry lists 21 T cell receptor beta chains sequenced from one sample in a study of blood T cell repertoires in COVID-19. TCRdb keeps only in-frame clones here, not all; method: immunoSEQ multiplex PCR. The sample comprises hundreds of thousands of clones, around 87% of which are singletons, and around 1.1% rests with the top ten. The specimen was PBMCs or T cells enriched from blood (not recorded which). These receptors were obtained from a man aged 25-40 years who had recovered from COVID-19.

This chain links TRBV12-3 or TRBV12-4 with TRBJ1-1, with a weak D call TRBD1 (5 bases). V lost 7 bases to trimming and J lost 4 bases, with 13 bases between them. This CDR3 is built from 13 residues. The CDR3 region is CASILFGGTEAFF. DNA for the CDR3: TGTGCCAGCATTCTATTCGGGGGCACTGAAGCTTTCTTT.

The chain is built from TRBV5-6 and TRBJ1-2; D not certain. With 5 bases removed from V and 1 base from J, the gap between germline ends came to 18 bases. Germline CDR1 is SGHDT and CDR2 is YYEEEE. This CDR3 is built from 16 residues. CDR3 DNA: TGTGCCAGCAGAGCGGGAGGTCCTTTGGGTAACTATGGCTACACCTTC. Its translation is CASRAGGPLGNYGYTF.

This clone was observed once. CDR3 sequence reads: CASSHAGTDTQYF. Written as DNA, the CDR3 is TGCGCCAGCAGCCACGCAGGCACAGATACGCAGTATTTT. This chain uses TRBV5-1 with TRBJ2-3; D is uncertain. This CDR3 spans 13 amino acids. The germline V and J ends were trimmed by 4 bases and 1 base, with 7 bases remaining between them. Germline loops: CDR1 SGHRS, CDR2 YFSETQ.

The CDR3 is CASSQVGSQETQYF. CDR3 nucleotides: TGCGCCAGCAGCCAAGTTGGCTCACAAGAGACCCAGTACTTC. The chain employs TRBV4-1 and TRBJ2-5; D unclear. The CDR3 has 14 amino acids. CDR1 MGHRA and CDR2 YSYEKL come from the germline V gene. V lost 1 base and J lost 2, with 8 bases in between.

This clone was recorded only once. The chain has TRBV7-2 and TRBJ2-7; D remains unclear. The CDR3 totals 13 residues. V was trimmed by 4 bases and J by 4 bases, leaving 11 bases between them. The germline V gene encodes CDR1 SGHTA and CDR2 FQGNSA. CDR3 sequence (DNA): TGTGCCAGCAGCTCAATGGGCTATTACGAGCAGTACTTC. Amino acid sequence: CASSSMGYYEQYF.

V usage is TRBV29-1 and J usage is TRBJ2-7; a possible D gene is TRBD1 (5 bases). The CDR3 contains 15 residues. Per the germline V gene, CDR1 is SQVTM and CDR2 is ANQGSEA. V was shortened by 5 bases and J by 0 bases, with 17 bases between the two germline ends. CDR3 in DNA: TGCAGCGTTCGATTTGGGGCCTCGGACTCCTACGAGCAGTACTTC. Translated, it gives CSVRFGASDSYEQYF.

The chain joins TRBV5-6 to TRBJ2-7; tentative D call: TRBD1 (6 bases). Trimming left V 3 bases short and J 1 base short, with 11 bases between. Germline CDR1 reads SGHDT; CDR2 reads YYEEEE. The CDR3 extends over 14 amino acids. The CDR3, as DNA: TGTGCCAGCAGCTGGACAGCACCATCCTACGAGCAGTACTTC. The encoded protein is CASSWTAPSYEQYF.

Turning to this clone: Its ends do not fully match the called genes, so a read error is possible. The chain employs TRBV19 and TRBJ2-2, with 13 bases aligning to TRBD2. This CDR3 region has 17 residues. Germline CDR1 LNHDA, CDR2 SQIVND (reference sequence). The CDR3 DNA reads TGTGCCAGTACCGGACTAGCGGGAGACTTAAACAGCGGGGAGCTGTTTTTT. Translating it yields CASTGLAGDLNSGELFF.

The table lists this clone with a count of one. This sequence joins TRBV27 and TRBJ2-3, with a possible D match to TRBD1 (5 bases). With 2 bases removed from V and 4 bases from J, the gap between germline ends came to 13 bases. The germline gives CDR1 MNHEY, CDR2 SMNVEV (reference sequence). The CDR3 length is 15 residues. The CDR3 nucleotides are TGTGCCAGCAGTTTACAAGCAGGGTTCGCAGATACGCAGTATTTT. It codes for CASSLQAGFADTQYF.

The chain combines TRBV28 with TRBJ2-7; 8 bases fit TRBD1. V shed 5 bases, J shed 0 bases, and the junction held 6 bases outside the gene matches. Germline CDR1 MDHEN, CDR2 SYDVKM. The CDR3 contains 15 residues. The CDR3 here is CASSTQGADSYEQYF. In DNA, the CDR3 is TGTGCCAGCAGTACCCAGGGGGCCGACTCCTACGAGCAGTACTTC.

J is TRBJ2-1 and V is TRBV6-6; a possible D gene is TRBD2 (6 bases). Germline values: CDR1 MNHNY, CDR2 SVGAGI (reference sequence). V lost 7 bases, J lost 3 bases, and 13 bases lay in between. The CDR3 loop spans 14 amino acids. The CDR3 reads CASNVGGFYNEQFF. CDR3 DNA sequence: TGTGCCAGCAATGTTGGGGGGTTCTACAATGAGCAGTTCTTC.

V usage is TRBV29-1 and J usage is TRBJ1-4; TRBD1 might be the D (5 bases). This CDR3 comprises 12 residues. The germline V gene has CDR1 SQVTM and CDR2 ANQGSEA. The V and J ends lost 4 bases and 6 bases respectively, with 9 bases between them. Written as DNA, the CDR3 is TGCAGCGTTGCCAGGGAACATGAAAAACTGTTTTTT. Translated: CSVAREHEKLFF.

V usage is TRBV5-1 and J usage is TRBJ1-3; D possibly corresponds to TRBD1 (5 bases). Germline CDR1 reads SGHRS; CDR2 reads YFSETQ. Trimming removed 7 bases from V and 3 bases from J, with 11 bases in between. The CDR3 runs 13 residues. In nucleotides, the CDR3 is TGCGCCAGCTGGCGGGGGTTTGGAAACACCATATATTTT. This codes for CASWRGFGNTIYF.

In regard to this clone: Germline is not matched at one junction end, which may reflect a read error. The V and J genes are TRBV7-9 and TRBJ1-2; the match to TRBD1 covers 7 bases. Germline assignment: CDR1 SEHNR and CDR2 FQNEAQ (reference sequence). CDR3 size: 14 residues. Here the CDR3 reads CASSLETGLGGYTF. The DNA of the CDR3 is TGTGCCAGCAGTTTAGAGACAGGGCTGGGGGGCTACACCTTC.

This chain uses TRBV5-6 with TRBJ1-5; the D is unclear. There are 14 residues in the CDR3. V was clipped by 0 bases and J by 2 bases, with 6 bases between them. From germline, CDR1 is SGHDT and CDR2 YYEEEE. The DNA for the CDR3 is TGTGCCAGCAGCTTGGGTTCCGGCAATCAGCCCCAGCATTTT. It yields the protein CASSLGSGNQPQHF.

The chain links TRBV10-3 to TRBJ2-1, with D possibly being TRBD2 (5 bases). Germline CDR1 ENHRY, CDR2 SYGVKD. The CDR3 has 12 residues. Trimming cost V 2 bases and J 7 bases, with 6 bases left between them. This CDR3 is CAISEGENEQFF. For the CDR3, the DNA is TGTGCCATCAGTGAGGGGGAGAATGAGCAGTTCTTC.

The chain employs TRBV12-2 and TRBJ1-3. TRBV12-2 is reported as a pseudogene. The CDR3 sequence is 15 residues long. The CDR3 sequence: CASRLLESSGNTIYF. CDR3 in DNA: TGTGCAAGTCGCTTATTAGAGAGCTCTGGAAACACCATATATTTT.

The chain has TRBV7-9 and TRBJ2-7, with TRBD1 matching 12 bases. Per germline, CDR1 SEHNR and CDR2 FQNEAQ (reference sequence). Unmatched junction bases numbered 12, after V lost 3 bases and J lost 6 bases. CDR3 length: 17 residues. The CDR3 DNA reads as TGTGCCAGCAGCTTCCGATTAACGGGACAGGGGGCGTCCGAGCAGTACTTC. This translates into CASSFRLTGQGASEQYF.

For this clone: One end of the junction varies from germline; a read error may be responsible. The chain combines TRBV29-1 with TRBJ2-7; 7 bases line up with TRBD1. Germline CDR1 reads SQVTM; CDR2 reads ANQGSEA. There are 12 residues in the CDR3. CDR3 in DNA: TGCAGCGTTGGGGACAGCTCCGACGAGCAGTACTTC. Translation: CSVGDSSDEQYF.

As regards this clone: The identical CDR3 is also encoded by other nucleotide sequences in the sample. CDR3 region: CASSPLSGTEAFF. CDR3 nucleotide sequence: TGTGCCAGCAGCCCTCTAAGCGGGACTGAAGCTTTCTTT. V is TRBV3-1 (or the pseudogene TRBV3-2) and J is TRBJ1-1; D not resolved. In germline, CDR1 is LGHDT, CDR2 YNNKEL (reference sequence). This CDR3 is built from 13 residues. Trimming pared 4 bases from V and 5 bases from J, leaving 11 bases between.

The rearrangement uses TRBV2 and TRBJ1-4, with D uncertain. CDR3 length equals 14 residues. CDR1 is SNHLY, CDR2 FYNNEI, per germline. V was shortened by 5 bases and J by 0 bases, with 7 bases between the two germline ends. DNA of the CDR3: TGTGCCAGCAGTTGGTCGGCAACTAATGAAAAACTGTTTTTT. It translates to CASSWSATNEKLFF.